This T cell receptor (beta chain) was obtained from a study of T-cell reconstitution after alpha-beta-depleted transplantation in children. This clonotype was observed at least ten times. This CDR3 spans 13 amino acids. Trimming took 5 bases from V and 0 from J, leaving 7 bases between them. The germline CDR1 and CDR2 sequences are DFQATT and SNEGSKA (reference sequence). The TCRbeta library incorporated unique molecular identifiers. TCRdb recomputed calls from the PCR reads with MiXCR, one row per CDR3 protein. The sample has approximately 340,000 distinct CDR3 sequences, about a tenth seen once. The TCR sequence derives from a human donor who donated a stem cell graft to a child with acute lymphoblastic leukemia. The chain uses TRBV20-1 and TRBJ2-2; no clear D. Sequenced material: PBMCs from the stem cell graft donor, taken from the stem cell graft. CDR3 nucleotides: TGCAGTGCTTCATCTCCGAACACCGGGGAGCTGTTTTTT. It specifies CSASSPNTGELFF.